The rows below give T cell receptor beta chains drawn from one sample of a study of vaccination and CD4 T cells after COVID-19. A single record per CDR3 protein comes from TCRdb applying MiXCR to the PCR reads. The table has approximately 8,500 distinct CDR3 sequences, 45% to 65% seen once. Their antigen targets remain unknown. Sequencing was done on a sample of CD4+ T cells from blood, cultured in vitro. These receptors were obtained from a human donor in good health. Each CDR3 is given with its conserved first and last residue. The D gene is left open where the match is weak. The size of a clone is reported for some rows only, either as once, few or many, or as a class for expanded clones.

TRBJ1-1,few,NA,TRBV19,13,TGTGCCAGTAGTATCAGCCTGGGGGGTGAAGCTTTCTTT,CASSISLGGEAFF
TRBJ1-5,once,TRBD1,TRBV5-6,14,TGTGCCAGCAGCTTCGGACAGGCGGGCAAGCCCCAGCATTTT,CASSFGQAGKPQHF
TRBJ2-7,NA,NA,TRBV21-1,15,TGTGCCAGAGGAATTAGCGGGAGGAGCTCCTACGAGCAGTACTTC,CARGISGRSSYEQYF
TRBJ2-3,NA,TRBD2,TRBV27,18,TGTGCCAGCAGTTGGGCGGGTCCTGGCGGGGGGGCAACAGATACGCAGTATTTT,CASSWAGPGGGATDTQYF
TRBJ2-3,few,NA,TRBV7-9,13,TGTGCCAGCAAAGGGGACGAGACAGATACGCAGTATTTT,CASKGDETDTQYF
TRBJ1-3,NA,NA,TRBV6-1,14,TGTACCAGCAGTCGACAGGTGTTAGGGGACACCATATATTTT,CTSSRQVLGDTIYF
TRBJ2-7,NA,NA,TRBV23-1,15,TGCGCCAGCAGTCAATCGGGGCAGAATGCCCACGAGCAGTACTTC,CASSQSGQNAHEQYF
TRBJ1-6,few,TRBD1,TRBV19,14,TGTGCCTGTCAAGGGGTGACAGGGAACTCACCCCTCCACTTT,CACQGVTGNSPLHF
TRBJ1-2,once,NA,TRBV2,13,TGTGCCAGCAGTGACAGGGGAACCTATGGCTACACCTTC,CASSDRGTYGYTF
TRBJ1-2,NA,TRBD1,TRBV6-1,14,TGTGCCAGCAGTCCACGTGGACAGGCCTATGGCTACACCTTC,CASSPRGQAYGYTF
TRBJ2-6,once,NA,TRBV6-1,14,TGTGCCAGCAACCTACAGTCTGGGGCCAACGTCCTGACTTTC,CASNLQSGANVLTF
TRBJ2-3,NA,NA,TRBV3-1,13,TGTGCCAGCAGCCAAGATAGGCTAGGGTCGCAGTATTTT,CASSQDRLGSQYF
TRBJ1-6,once,NA,TRBV25-1,15,TGTGCCAGCAGTGGGACCGGGACTCCATATTCACCCCTCCACTTT,CASSGTGTPYSPLHF
TRBJ2-5,NA,TRBD2,TRBV30,13,TGTGCCTGGAAGGTGGGACTAGATGGGACCCAGTACTTC,CAWKVGLDGTQYF
TRBJ1-5,NA,NA,TRBV7-2,15,TGTGCCAGCAGCCCTCGGGGGGGGAGCAATCAGCCCCAGCATTTT,CASSPRGGSNQPQHF
TRBJ1-6,NA,TRBD1,TRBV2,15,TGTGCCAGCAGTATACAGGGGGCGACGAATTCACCCCTCCACTTT,CASSIQGATNSPLHF
TRBJ2-3,NA,TRBD2,TRBV28,16,TGTGCCAGCAGTTCCGGGACTAGCGGGGGCACAGATACGCAGTATTTT,CASSSGTSGGTDTQYF
TRBJ2-4,once,NA,TRBV5-1,15,TGCGCCAGCAGCTTGGCCCCAGCCCTGACAAACATTCAGTACTTC,CASSLAPALTNIQYF
TRBJ1-6,NA,NA,TRBV6-1,15,TGTGCCAGCAGTGAAGGACGGGCGGGCTCATCACCCCTCCACTTT,CASSEGRAGSSPLHF
TRBJ2-1,few,TRBD2,TRBV6-2/TRBV6-3,18,TGTGCCAGCAGTTACCATCGAGCGGGGGGCATCTCCTACAATGAGCAGTTCTTC,CASSYHRAGGISYNEQFF
TRBJ2-4,NA,TRBD1,TRBV28,15,TGTGCCAGCATCCCCTTCGGACAGGGGGCCAACATTCAGTACTTC,CASIPFGQGANIQYF
TRBJ1-1,once,TRBD1,TRBV20-1,13,TGCAGTGCCTCCCCGGACAGGGACACTGAAGCTTTCTTT,CSASPDRDTEAFF
TRBJ2-1,NA,TRBD1,TRBV12-3/TRBV12-4,15,TGTGCCAGCAGTAACTCGGGACAGGGTGCGGGTGAGCAGTTCTTC,CASSNSGQGAGEQFF
TRBJ1-5,NA,TRBD1,TRBV7-8,14,TGTGCCAGCAGCACCCGGGACAGGGTTCAGCCCCAGCATTTT,CASSTRDRVQPQHF
TRBJ2-7,few,NA,TRBV6-5,14,TGTGCCAGCAGTTTCAAAACTAGCACACACGAGCAGTACTTC,CASSFKTSTHEQYF
TRBJ2-1,NA,NA,TRBV10-3,15,TGTGCCATCAGGGGTGTGGGAGTCGAGTACAATGAGCAGTTCTTC,CAIRGVGVEYNEQFF
TRBJ2-5,NA,NA,TRBV15,16,TGTGCCACCAGCAGAGAAGGGGCTGGGAATCGGGAGACCCAGTACTTC,CATSREGAGNRETQYF